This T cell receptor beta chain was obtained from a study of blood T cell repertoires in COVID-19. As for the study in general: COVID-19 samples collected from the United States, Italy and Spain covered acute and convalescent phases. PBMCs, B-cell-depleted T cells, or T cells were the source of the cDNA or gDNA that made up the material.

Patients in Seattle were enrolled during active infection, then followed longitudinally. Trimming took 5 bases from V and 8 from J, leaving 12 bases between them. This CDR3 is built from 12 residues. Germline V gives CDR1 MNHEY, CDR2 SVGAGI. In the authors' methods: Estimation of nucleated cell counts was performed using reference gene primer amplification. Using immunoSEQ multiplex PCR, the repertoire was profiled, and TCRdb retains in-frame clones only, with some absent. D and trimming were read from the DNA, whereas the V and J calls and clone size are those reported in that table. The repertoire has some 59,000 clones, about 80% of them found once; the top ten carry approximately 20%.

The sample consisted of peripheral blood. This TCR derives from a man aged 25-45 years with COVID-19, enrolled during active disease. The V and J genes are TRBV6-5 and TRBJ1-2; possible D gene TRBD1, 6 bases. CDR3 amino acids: CASSRTGLGYTF. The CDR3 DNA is TGTGCCAGCAGTCGTACAGGGTTAGGCTACACCTTC.